The T cell receptor beta chain under discussion was sequenced for a study of blood T cell repertoires in COVID-19. Participants were aged about 18 to 95 years, lived in 24 US areas, and enrolled virtually. CDR1 is SEHNR and CDR2 is FQNEAQ in the germline V gene (reference sequence). CDR3 length equals 13 residues. The V gene lost 5 bases and the J gene lost 3 bases, with 10 bases spanning the gap. Sequencing used immunoSEQ multiplex PCR; TCRdb keeps in-frame clones, though not all of them. The sample holds some 240,000 clones, 80% to 85% seen once. This receptor was taken from a man between 45 and 60 years old who had recovered from COVID-19. The chain employs TRBV7-9 and TRBJ1-1; D not resolved. Input material: PBMCs or T cells enriched from blood (not recorded which). The CDR3 DNA sequence: TGTGCCAGCAGCCTTACAGAATACACTGAAGCTTTCTTT. This encodes CASSLTEYTEAFF.